This T cell receptor beta chain was profiled in a study of identical twins. The CDR3 spans 16 residues. Trimming at V came to 0 bases and at J to 6 bases, leaving 8 bases not matched to a gene. In germline, CDR1 is SGHRS, CDR2 YFSETQ. This clonotype has only a few counts. TCRdb itself ran the 5' RACE reads through MiXCR, one entry per CDR3 protein. The profile covers 450,000 to 650,000 distinct CDR3 sequences, with around 15% appearing a single time and less than 0.5% taken by the ten largest. The data also belong to a second study, concerning yellow fever vaccine responses in identical twins.

The chain has TRBV5-1 and TRBJ2-4; 8 bases align to TRBD2. The TCR originated in a woman aged 18-35 years in good health. The sequencing input was CD4+ T cells sorted from blood. For the CDR3, the DNA is TGCGCCAGCAGCTTGGACTCGGGAGGGCGGGGAAACATTCAGTACTTC. It encodes CASSLDSGGRGNIQYF.